The 9 T cell receptor beta chains below all came from one sample that was sequenced in a study of neurological immune-mediated disorders. Specified time point: longitudinal time-point 1 (baseline). TCRdb recomputed calls from the 5' RACE reads with MiXCR, one row per CDR3 protein. The repertoire consists of 67,000 or so distinct CDR3 sequences, with around 15% occurring once and the leading ten covering 4.6%. Specimen: PBMCs. These receptors all come from a female donor with HTLV-1-associated myelopathy (HAM/TSP).

This clonotype was seen ten or more times. The V call is TRBV20-1, the J call TRBJ2-2; 9 bases align to TRBD1. CDR1 DFQATT and CDR2 SNEGSKA come from the germline V gene (reference sequence). V was clipped by 1 base and J by 5 bases; unmatched bases: 5. The CDR3 sequence is 15 residues long. The CDR3: CSARVGGTGTGELFF. The CDR3 DNA follows: TGCAGTGCTAGAGTGGGTGGGACAGGGACCGGGGAGCTGTTTTTT.

This clonotype was seen only a few times. The J gene is TRBJ1-1, the V gene TRBV5-1; TRBD1 might be the D (5 bases). The CDR3 totals 15 residues. Germline V gene data show CDR1 as SGHRS and CDR2 as YFSETQ. Trimming took 4 bases from V and 0 from J, leaving 13 bases between them. The CDR3 spells CASSLDSPMNTEAFF. CDR3 sequence (DNA): TGCGCCAGCAGCCTAGACAGCCCAATGAACACTGAAGCTTTCTTT. Full variable domain (remainder filled in from reference TRBV5-1 and TRBJ1-1): KAGVTQTPRYLIKTRGQQVTLSCSPISGHRSVSWYQQTPGQGLQFLFEYFSETQRNKGNFPGRFSGRQFSNSRSEMNVSTLELGDSALYLCASSLDSPMNTEAFFGQGTRLTVV.

On this clonotype: A single base separates this from a much larger clone, so it may be a read error. The CDR3 DNA sequence: TGCGCCAGCAGCCTCGATAATCCACAGGGGGGTCTCAGCAATCAGCCCCAGCATTTT. Translating it yields CASSLDNPQGGLSNQPQHF. The chain uses TRBV4-1 and TRBJ1-5, with 8 nucleotides matching TRBD1. CDR3 length: 19 amino acids. Germline V gene data show CDR1 as MGHRA and CDR2 as YSYEKL. The V and J ends lost 4 bases and 1 base, in that order; junction bases with no gene match: 15.

This clonotype was counted many times. This sequence joins TRBV6-6 and TRBJ2-7; D could derive from TRBD1 or TRBD2 (6 bases each). The CDR3 has 12 residues. Germline V gene lookup returns CDR1 MNHNY and CDR2 SVGAGI (reference sequence). V gave up 10 bases and J gave up 2 bases, with 12 bases separating them. The CDR3 sequence is CATGAFAYEQYF. CDR3 bases: TGTGCCACGGGGGCCTTTGCCTACGAGCAGTACTTC.

This clonotype occurred many times. V gene TRBV6-2 or TRBV6-3 combines with J gene TRBJ2-5; D might be TRBD1 (6 bases). The CDR3 extends over 15 amino acids. V lost 6 bases and J 5 bases, leaving 19 bases between the germline ends. Germline lookup yields CDR1 MNHEY and CDR2 SVGEGT. DNA for the CDR3: TGTGCCAGCAGCGACACCGGGACACCCGCCGAGACCCAGTACTTC. Protein: CASSDTGTPAETQYF.

This clonotype is termed medium-sized. This chain connects TRBV2 to TRBJ1-6; D is possibly TRBD1 (6 bases). Trimming took 1 base from V and 5 from J, leaving 9 bases between them. Germline lookup yields CDR1 SNHLY and CDR2 FYNNEI. CDR3 length: 15 residues. The CDR3 protein is CASSEEGGDNSPLHF. The CDR3 DNA follows: TGTGCCAGCAGTGAAGAGGGGGGGGATAATTCACCCCTCCACTTT.

This clonotype is labeled medium-sized. The rearrangement uses TRBV12-3 or TRBV12-4 and TRBJ2-5; no definite D call. This CDR3 is 14 amino acids long. The V end was cut by 6 bases, the J end by 2 bases, with 13 bases between. As DNA, the CDR3 is TGTGCCAGCAGCCCCGTTGGGGTTCAAGAGACCCAGTACTTC. It is translated as CASSPVGVQETQYF.

Many counts were recorded for this clonotype. The chain is built from TRBV18 and TRBJ2-7; D tentatively reads TRBD1 or TRBD2 (5 bases each). Trimming removed 3 bases at V and 9 bases at J, with 18 bases between. This CDR3 has 14 residues. Germline V gene data show CDR1 as KGHSH and CDR2 as LQKENI. Written as DNA, the CDR3 is TGTGCCAGCTCACCCTCCGGGACGGATTCCGGGCAGTACTTC. Translation gives CASSPSGTDSGQYF. Variable domain in full (rest from reference TRBV18 and TRBJ2-7): NAGVMQNPRHLVRRRGQEARLRCSPMKGHSHVYWYRQLPEEGLKFMVYLQKENIIDESGMPKERFSAEFPKEGPSILRIQQVVRGDSAAYFCASSPSGTDSGQYFGPGTRLTVT.

This clonotype was detected many times. The CDR3 nucleotides are TGCGCCAGCAGCAATTCGCACCCTCAAGAGACCCAGTACTTC. It codes for CASSNSHPQETQYF. This chain joins TRBV5-1 and TRBJ2-5, with unresolved D. Germline loops: CDR1 SGHRS, CDR2 YFSETQ. The germline V and J ends were trimmed by 4 bases and 2 bases, with 12 bases remaining between them. The CDR3 totals 14 residues.